The T cell receptor (beta chain) under discussion was sequenced for a study of blood T cell repertoires in COVID-19. On the study more broadly: There were acute and convalescent COVID-19 samples, and they came from the United States, Italy and Spain. T cells, B-cell-depleted T cells, or PBMCs provided the cDNA or gDNA that served as material.

As handled by the study authors: Estimates of nucleated cell counts were drawn from the amplification of reference gene primers. Data came from immunoSEQ multiplex PCR; TCRdb stores just in-frame clones and leaves some out. That table supplies the V and J calls and clone size; D and trimming were determined from the DNA. The table shows nearly 110,000 clones, with around 88% occurring only once. The V and J ends lost 4 bases and 6 bases, in that order; junction bases with no gene match: 7. Germline V CDR1 and CDR2: SGHRS, YFSETQ. The CDR3 loop spans 13 amino acids. This receptor was identified in a man aged 50-60 years with active or convalescent COVID-19. Sequencing was performed on peripheral blood. This sequence joins TRBV5-1 and TRBJ2-7; TRBD2 matches 7 bases. CDR3 sequence (DNA): TGCGCCAGCAGCAGGGAGGGGAGTGCCGAGCAGTACTTC. It yields the protein CASSREGSAEQYF.